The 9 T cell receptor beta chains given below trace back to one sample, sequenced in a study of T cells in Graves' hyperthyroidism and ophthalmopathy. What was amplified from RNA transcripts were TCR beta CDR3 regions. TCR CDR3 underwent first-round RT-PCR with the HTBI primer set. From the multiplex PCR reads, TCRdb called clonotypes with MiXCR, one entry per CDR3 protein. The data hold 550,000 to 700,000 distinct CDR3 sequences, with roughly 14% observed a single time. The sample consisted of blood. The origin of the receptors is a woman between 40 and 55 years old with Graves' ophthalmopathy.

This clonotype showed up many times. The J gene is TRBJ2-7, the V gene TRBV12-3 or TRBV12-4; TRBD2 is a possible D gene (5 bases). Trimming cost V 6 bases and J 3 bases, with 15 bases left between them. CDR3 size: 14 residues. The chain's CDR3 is CASSSLGFNYEQYF. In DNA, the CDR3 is TGTGCCAGCAGCTCACTAGGATTCAACTACGAGCAGTACTTC.

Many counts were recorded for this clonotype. Written as DNA, the CDR3 is TGTGCCAGCAGTTACGGGCCGATCCAGGGGCCCCAGCATTTT. This gives the protein CASSYGPIQGPQHF. The rearrangement joins TRBV6-5 to TRBJ1-5, with a possible D match to TRBD1 (5 bases). The germline V gene encodes CDR1 MNHEY and CDR2 SVGAGI. The CDR3 loop spans 14 amino acids. V was pared by 2 bases and J by 9 bases, with 14 bases between.

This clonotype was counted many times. CDR3 nucleotide sequence: TGCAGTGCGGGACTAGCGGGAGAGTACGAGCAGTACTTC. Translated, it gives CSAGLAGEYEQYF. The rearrangement uses TRBV20-1 and TRBJ2-7, with TRBD2 matching 14 bases. The CDR3 loop spans 13 amino acids. V was pared by 6 bases and J by 4 bases, with 2 bases of the junction left unmatched. Germline CDR1 is DFQATT and CDR2 is SNEGSKA (reference sequence).

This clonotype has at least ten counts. The CDR3: CATSDARAPYSDTQYF. DNA of the CDR3: TGTGCCACCAGTGATGCCCGGGCCCCATACTCTGATACGCAGTATTTT. This chain joins TRBV24-1 and TRBJ2-3; D call uncertain. In germline, CDR1 is KGHDR, CDR2 SFDVKD. CDR3 length equals 16 residues. The germline V and J ends were trimmed by 3 bases and 6 bases, with 18 bases remaining between them.

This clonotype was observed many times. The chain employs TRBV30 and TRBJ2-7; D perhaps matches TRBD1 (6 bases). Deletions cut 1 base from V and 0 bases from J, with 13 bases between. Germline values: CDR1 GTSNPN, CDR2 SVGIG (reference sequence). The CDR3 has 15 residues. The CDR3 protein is CAWSGGQPNSYEQYF. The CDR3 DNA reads TGTGCCTGGAGTGGTGGACAGCCGAACTCCTACGAGCAGTACTTC.

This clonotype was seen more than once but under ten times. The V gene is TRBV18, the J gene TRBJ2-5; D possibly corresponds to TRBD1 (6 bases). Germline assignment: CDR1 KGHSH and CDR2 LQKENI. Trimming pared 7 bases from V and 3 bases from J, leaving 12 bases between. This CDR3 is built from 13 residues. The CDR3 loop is CASCGQLKETQYF. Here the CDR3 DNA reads TGTGCCAGCTGCGGACAGCTGAAAGAGACCCAGTACTTC. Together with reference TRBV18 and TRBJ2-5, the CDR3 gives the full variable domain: NAGVMQNPRHLVRRRGQEARLRCSPMKGHSHVYWYRQLPEEGLKFMVYLQKENIIDESGMPKERFSAEFPKEGPSILRIQQVVRGDSAAYFCASCGQLKETQYFGPGTRLLVL.

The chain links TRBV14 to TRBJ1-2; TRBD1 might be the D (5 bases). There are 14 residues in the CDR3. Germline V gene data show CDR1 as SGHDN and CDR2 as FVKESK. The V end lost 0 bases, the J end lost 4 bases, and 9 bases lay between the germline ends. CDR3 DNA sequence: TGTGCCAGCAGCCAAGATACCGGGACCTATGGCTACACCTTC. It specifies CASSQDTGTYGYTF. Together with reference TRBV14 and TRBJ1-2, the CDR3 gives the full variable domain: EAGVTQFPSHSVIEKGQTVTLRCDPISGHDNLYWYRRVMGKEIKFLLHFVKESKQDESGMPNNRFLAERTGGTYSTLKVQPAELEDSGVYFCASSQDTGTYGYTFGSGTRLTVV.

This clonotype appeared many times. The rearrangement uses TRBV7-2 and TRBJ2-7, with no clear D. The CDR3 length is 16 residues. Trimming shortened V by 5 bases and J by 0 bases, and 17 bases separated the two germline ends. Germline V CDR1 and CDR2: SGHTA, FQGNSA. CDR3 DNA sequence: TGTGCCAGCAGCCTGGGCGCAGGCACCTTCTCCTACGAGCAGTACTTC. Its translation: CASSLGAGTFSYEQYF.

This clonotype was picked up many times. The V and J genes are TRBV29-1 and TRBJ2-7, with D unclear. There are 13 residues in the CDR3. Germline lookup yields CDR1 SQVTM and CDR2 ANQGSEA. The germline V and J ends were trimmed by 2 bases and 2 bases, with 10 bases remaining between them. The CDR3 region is CSVERQEPYEQYF. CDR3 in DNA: TGCAGCGTTGAACGGCAGGAACCCTACGAGCAGTACTTC.